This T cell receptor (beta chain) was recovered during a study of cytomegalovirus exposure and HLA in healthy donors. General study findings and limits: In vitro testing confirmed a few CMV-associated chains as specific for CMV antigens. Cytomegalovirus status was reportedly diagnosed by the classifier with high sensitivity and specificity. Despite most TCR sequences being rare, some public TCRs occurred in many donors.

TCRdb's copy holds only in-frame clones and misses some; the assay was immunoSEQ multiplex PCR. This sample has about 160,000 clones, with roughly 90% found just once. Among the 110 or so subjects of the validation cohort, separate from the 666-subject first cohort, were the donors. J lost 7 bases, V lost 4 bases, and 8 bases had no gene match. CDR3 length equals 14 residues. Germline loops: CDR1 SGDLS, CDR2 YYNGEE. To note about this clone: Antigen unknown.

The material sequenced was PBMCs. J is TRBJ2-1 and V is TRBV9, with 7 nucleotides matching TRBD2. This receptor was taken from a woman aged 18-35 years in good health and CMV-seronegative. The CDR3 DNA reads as TGTGCCAGCAGCCCCCAAGCGGGGCCGAATGAGCAGTTCTTC. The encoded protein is CASSPQAGPNEQFF. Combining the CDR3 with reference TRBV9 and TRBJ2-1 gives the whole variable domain DSGVTQTPKHLITATGQRVTLRCSPRSGDLSVYWYQQSLDQGLQFLIQYYNGEERAKGNILERFSAQQFPDLHSELNLSSLELGDSALYFCASSPQAGPNEQFFGPGTRLTVL.